This T cell receptor (beta chain) was captured by sequencing in a study of shared clonotypes between healthy human individuals. On sorted subsets, replicate PCRs used 200 to 250 ng DNA, or 25,000 to 35,000 T cell genomes. In the original workflow: With immunoSEQ giving junction-only sequences and no quality scores, filtering differed. The table came from immunoSEQ multiplex PCR; TCRdb's copy has only in-frame clones and leaves some out. V and J calls and clone size come straight from that table; D and trimming were deduced from the DNA. The repertoire holds around 580,000 clones, with 95% to 98% as singletons. Comments on this clone: Its specificity is unknown. Other DNA variants within this sample encode the same CDR3.

Naive CD8 cells lacked CD45RO, underwent positive selection for CCR7 and left out terminally differentiated effector memory CD45RA+ cells. The length of the CDR3 is 14 residues. Germline V gives CDR1 SEHNR, CDR2 FQNEAQ (reference sequence). V shed 3 bases, J shed 2 bases, and the junction held 2 bases outside the gene matches. General study findings and limits: Naive subsets usually exceeded memory subsets in estimated richness.

This TCR derives from a man in his thirties or forties in good health. The chain recombines TRBV7-9 with TRBJ1-1; 8 bases fit TRBD1. What was sequenced was naive CD8+ T cells sorted from blood. CDR3 sequence reads: CASSLTGVNTEAFF. The CDR3 region has the DNA TGTGCCAGCAGCTTGACAGGGGTAAACACTGAAGCTTTCTTT.